This T cell receptor beta chain derives from a study of blood T cell repertoires in COVID-19. About the research overall: Samples came from the United States, Italy and Spain, spanning acute and convalescent COVID-19. The cDNA or gDNA used as material had been derived from T cells, B-cell-depleted T cells, or PBMCs.

The germline V gene encodes CDR1 SEHNR and CDR2 FQNEAQ (reference sequence). The CDR3 runs to 14 residues. V was cut by 0 bases and J by 3 bases, with 7 bases left in between. Original processing notes: Counts of nucleated cells, estimated from reference gene primer amplification, were obtained. TCRdb's copy holds only in-frame clones and misses some; the assay was immunoSEQ multiplex PCR. V and J calls and clone size are those listed in that table; D and trimming were worked out from the DNA. Seen here are under 65,000 clones, roughly 90% observed once, and the top ten hold roughly 9.2%. This rearrangement joins TRBV7-9 to TRBJ2-3; D call uncertain. The sample comprised peripheral blood. This receptor was obtained from a woman of 80 years or more with active COVID-19. The CDR3 DNA reads TGTGCCAGCAGCTTAGCCCCGGTGACAGATACGCAGTATTTT. Translating gives CASSLAPVTDTQYF.